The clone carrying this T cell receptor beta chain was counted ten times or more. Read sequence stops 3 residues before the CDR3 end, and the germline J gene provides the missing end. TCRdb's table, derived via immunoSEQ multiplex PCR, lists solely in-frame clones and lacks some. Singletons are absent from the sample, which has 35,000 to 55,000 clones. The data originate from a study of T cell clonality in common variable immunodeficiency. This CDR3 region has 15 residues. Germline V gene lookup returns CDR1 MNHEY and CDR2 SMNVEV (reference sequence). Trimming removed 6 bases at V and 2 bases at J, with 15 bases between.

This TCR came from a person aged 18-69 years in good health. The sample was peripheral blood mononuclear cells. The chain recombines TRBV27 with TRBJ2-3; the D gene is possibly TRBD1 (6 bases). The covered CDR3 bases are TGTGCCAGCAGCCTGATCCGGGACACCACAGATACG. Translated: CASSLIRDTTDT. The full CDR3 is CASSLIRDTTDTQYF.